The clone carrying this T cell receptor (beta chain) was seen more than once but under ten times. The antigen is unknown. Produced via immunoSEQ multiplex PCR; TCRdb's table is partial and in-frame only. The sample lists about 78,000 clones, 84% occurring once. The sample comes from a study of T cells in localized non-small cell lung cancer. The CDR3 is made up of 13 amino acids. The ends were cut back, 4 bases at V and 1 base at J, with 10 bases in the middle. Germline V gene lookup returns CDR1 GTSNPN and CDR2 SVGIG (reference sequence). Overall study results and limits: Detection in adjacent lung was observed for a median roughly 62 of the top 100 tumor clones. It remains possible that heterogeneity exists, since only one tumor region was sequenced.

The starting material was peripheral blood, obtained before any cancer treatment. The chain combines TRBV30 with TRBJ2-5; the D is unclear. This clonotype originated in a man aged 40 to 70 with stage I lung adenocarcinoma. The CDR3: CAWTFPGQETQYF. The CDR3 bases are TGTGCCTGGACCTTCCCAGGCCAAGAGACCCAGTACTTC.